These 21 T cell receptor beta chains share one sample of origin, sequenced in a study of T-cell memory formation after mild COVID-19. From the 5' RACE reads, TCRdb called clonotypes with MiXCR, one entry per CDR3 protein. This sample carries about 340,000 distinct CDR3 sequences, roughly 15% of them seen once, and the ten largest clones take under 25%. What was sequenced was PBMCs or a T cell subset sorted from them (not recorded which). These receptors all stem from a man aged 18 to 30 who had mild COVID-19 (a few samples of this study predate the infection). Cell type and time point are not known.

This clonotype was seen a few times. CDR3 sequence: CRLDRFYPLEQYV. DNA of the CDR3: TGCAGGTTAGACAGGTTCTACCCCCTCGAGCAGTACGTC. The chain couples TRBV29-1 to TRBJ2-7; D possibly corresponds to TRBD1 (6 bases). This CDR3 spans 13 amino acids. CDR1 is SQVTM and CDR2 is ANQGSEA in the germline V gene.

Here the CDR3 reads CASSLIGGFNYGYTF. The CDR3 DNA sequence: TGTGCCAGCAGCTTGATAGGGGGATTTAACTATGGCTACACCTTC. The chain recombines TRBV5-5 with TRBJ1-2; D might be TRBD1 (6 bases). Deletions cut 1 base from V and 1 base from J, with 11 bases between. This CDR3 spans 15 amino acids. In germline, CDR1 is SGHKS, CDR2 YYEKEE (reference sequence).

This clonotype was detected only a few times. The chain links TRBV7-3 to TRBJ2-5; 7 bases agree with TRBD1. CDR1 is SGHTA and CDR2 is FQGTGA in the germline V gene. Germline trimming cut 7 bases from V and 5 bases from J; bases unmatched to any gene: 19. The CDR3 loop spans 17 amino acids. The CDR3 DNA reads TGTGCCAGCAACCTCGGTACAAACAGGGGCCGACGGGAGACCCAGTACTTC. Its protein is CASNLGTNRGRRETQYF.

This clonotype was seen more than once but under ten times. V gene TRBV5-6 combines with J gene TRBJ2-1; 10 bases line up with TRBD1. V trimming: 4 bases; J trimming: 7 bases; junction bases outside the gene matches: 8. Germline loops: CDR1 SGHDT, CDR2 YYEEEE. The CDR3 has 15 residues. The DNA of the CDR3 is TGTGCCAGCAGCGCGGGACAGGGGCCGTGGAATGAGCAGTTCTTC. Its translation: CASSAGQGPWNEQFF.

This clonotype was seen a handful of times. The V gene is TRBV29-1, the J gene TRBJ2-5, with D tentatively TRBD1 (5 bases). Trimming removed 6 bases at V and 4 bases at J, with 15 bases between. The CDR3 covers 13 residues. CDR1 is SQVTM, CDR2 ANQGSEA, per germline. CDR3 sequence reads: CSVDLSRGETQYF. CDR3 coding DNA: TGCAGCGTCGACCTCTCAAGGGGAGAGACCCAGTACTTC.

This clonotype appeared a few times. The CDR3 sequence: CASSPGTSFYEQYV. Written as DNA, the CDR3 is TGTGCCAGCAGCCCCGGCACTAGCTTTTATGAGCAGTACGTC. The chain is built from TRBV7-2 and TRBJ2-7, with D tentatively TRBD2 (6 bases). The germline CDR1 and CDR2 sequences are SGHTA and FQGNSA. This CDR3 has 14 residues. The V end lost 5 bases, the J end lost 7 bases, and 18 bases lay between the germline ends.

V usage is TRBV5-1 and J usage is TRBJ1-1; no firm D call. Germline V gene sequence: CDR1 SGHRS, CDR2 YFSETQ. The V end was cut by 1 base, the J end by 0 bases, with 7 bases between. The CDR3 is made up of 14 amino acids. Written as DNA, the CDR3 is TGCGCCAGCAGCTTGAGGGCGATGAACACTGAAGCTTTCTTT. Residues: CASSLRAMNTEAFF.

This clonotype was counted a few times. V and J are TRBV20-1 and TRBJ2-7; D gene ambiguous. This CDR3 has 13 residues. The germline V gene encodes CDR1 DFQATT and CDR2 SNEGSKA (reference sequence). V was trimmed by 7 bases and J by 2 bases, leaving 15 bases between them. The CDR3 nucleotides are TGCAGTGTTCCTAGGGAAGAGACCTACGAGCAGTACTTC. As protein: CSVPREETYEQYF.

Ten or more counts support this clonotype. J is TRBJ2-7 and V is TRBV6-5; D unresolved. The length of the CDR3 is 16 residues. V lost 0 bases and J 7 bases, leaving 19 bases between the germline ends. The germline V gene encodes CDR1 MNHEY and CDR2 SVGAGI. For the CDR3, the DNA is TGTGCCAGCAGTTACTCGCCCCGGACGGTGGTTACGGAGCAGTACTTC. Translated, it gives CASSYSPRTVVTEQYF.

A few counts support this clonotype. The chain employs TRBV6-2 or TRBV6-3 and TRBJ2-7, with D possibly being TRBD1 (5 bases). V was cut by 4 bases and J by 4 bases, with 20 bases left in between. CDR3 length: 16 amino acids. Germline-derived CDR1 and CDR2 are MNHEY and SVGEGT. Written as DNA, the CDR3 is TGTGCCAGCAGTTGGGGCCGACAGCCGATGCGGTACGAGCAGTACTTC. It specifies CASSWGRQPMRYEQYF.

The chain employs TRBV2 and TRBJ2-5; D possibly uses TRBD1 or TRBD2 (5 bases each). Germline V gene sequence: CDR1 SNHLY, CDR2 FYNNEI. V gave up 8 bases and J gave up 4 bases, with 14 bases separating them. This CDR3 contains 13 residues. CDR3 sequence reads: CASFRDQRETQYF. As DNA, the CDR3 is TGTGCCAGCTTCCGGGACCAAAGAGAGACCCAGTACTTC.

This clonotype was found a few times. The rearrangement links TRBV10-3 to TRBJ1-5, with D unresolved. The CDR3 contains 14 residues. Germline lookup yields CDR1 ENHRY and CDR2 SYGVKD. The V end lost 4 bases, the J end lost 3 bases, and 10 bases lay between the germline ends. For the CDR3, the DNA is TGTGCCATCAGTGTTGCCGGCCCCAATCAGCCCCAGCATTTT. It translates to CAISVAGPNQPQHF.

This clonotype was recorded many times. The chain recombines TRBV3-1 with TRBJ1-6; D is ambiguous. The CDR3 is 14 residues long. The germline V and J ends were trimmed by 3 bases and 10 bases, with 13 bases remaining between them. Looked up from germline, CDR1 is LGHDT and CDR2 is YNNKEL (reference sequence). The CDR3 sequence: CASSQGGKDSPLHF. CDR3 DNA: TGTGCCAGCAGCCAGGGCGGCAAGGACTCACCCCTCCACTTT.

The chain recombines TRBV6-1 with TRBJ2-2; tentative D call: TRBD1 (5 bases). Trimming left V 10 bases short and J 7 bases short, with 19 bases between. Germline assignment: CDR1 MNHNS and CDR2 SASEGT. This CDR3 is 14 amino acids long. CDR3 protein: CAILRQIGGGELFF. CDR3 DNA: TGTGCCATCCTTCGACAGATTGGCGGCGGGGAGCTGTTTTTT.

Many counts were recorded for this clonotype. This chain connects TRBV5-1 to TRBJ2-7; TRBD1 aligns across 9 bases. V shed 7 bases, J shed 0 bases, and the junction held 5 bases outside the gene matches. This CDR3 has 14 residues. Germline CDR1 and CDR2: SGHRS and YFSETQ. This CDR3 is CASRGTGSSYEQYV. The CDR3 nucleotides read TGCGCCAGCCGCGGGACAGGGAGCTCCTACGAGCAGTACGTC.

This clonotype has just a few counts. The CDR3 region is CSPVGLGTDTQYF. DNA of the CDR3: TGCAGTCCGGTGGGACTAGGAACAGATACGCAGTATTTT. The rearrangement uses TRBV20-1 and TRBJ2-3; TRBD2 agrees at 8 bases. Trimming removed 8 bases from V and 3 bases from J; junction bases left unmatched: 7. This CDR3 spans 13 amino acids. Germline assignment: CDR1 DFQATT and CDR2 SNEGSKA (reference sequence).

V is TRBV30 and J is TRBJ1-4, with D unclear. Germline V gene lookup returns CDR1 GTSNPN and CDR2 SVGIG (reference sequence). Trimming took off 2 bases at V and 8 bases at J, with 9 bases between the two ends. The CDR3 runs to 12 residues. For the CDR3, the DNA is TGTGCCTGGAGTCAAACTTCGGAAAAACTGTTTTTT. Its translation: CAWSQTSEKLFF.

The chain uses TRBV27 and TRBJ2-3; D not certain. The CDR3 length is 16 residues. Germline V lookup: CDR1 MNHEY, CDR2 SMNVEV (reference sequence). V was clipped by 4 bases and J by 6 bases, with 20 bases between them. In nucleotides, the CDR3 is TGTGCCAGCAGTTCCCCCCCTGTGGGCGTTTACGATACGCAGTATTTT. It specifies CASSSPPVGVYDTQYF.

The chain joins TRBV5-5 to TRBJ1-4; TRBD1 matches at 10 bases. The V segment lost 4 bases and the J segment 7 bases; nucleotides outside the gene matches: 10. The CDR3 loop spans 16 amino acids. Per the germline V gene, CDR1 is SGHKS and CDR2 is YYEKEE (reference sequence). CDR3 DNA: TGTGCCAGCAGCGAACGGACAGGGGGTTTCGGTGAAAAACTGTTTTTT. Translated, it gives CASSERTGGFGEKLFF.

This clonotype occurred a few times. This chain uses TRBV20-1 with TRBJ2-3, with 8 nucleotides matching TRBD2. The CDR3 runs to 15 residues. The germline gives CDR1 DFQATT, CDR2 SNEGSKA (reference sequence). J lost 0 bases, V lost 7 bases, and 9 bases had no gene match. This CDR3 reads CSVRGARSSTDTQYF. CDR3 coding DNA: TGCAGTGTGCGGGGGGCTCGATCCAGCACAGATACGCAGTATTTT.

This chain links TRBV28 with TRBJ2-1, with D uncertain. The CDR3 consists of 11 residues. The germline V gene has CDR1 MDHEN and CDR2 SYDVKM. Trimming pared 5 bases from V and 15 bases from J, leaving 14 bases between. In DNA form, the CDR3 reads TGTGCCAGCAGTGAATGTTCGCTCCGGTTCTTC. Protein sequence: CASSECSLRFF.